This TCR beta chain was retrieved from a study of TIL therapy for anti-PD-1-resistant metastatic lung cancer. Time point denoted: pre-treatment sample, taken before nivolumab and TIL therapy. The immunoSEQ assay was v3. The table came from immunoSEQ multiplex PCR; TCRdb's copy has only in-frame clones and leaves some out. The sample includes some 45,000 clones, roughly 85% of them seen just once. V gave up 7 bases and J gave up 5 bases, with 8 bases separating them. The germline V gene has CDR1 LNHDA and CDR2 SQIVND (reference sequence). This CDR3 has 11 amino acids. The chain couples TRBV19 to TRBJ1-1; no clear D. The clonotype was recovered from a person aged 25 to 80 with non-small cell lung cancer. The input for sequencing was blood, taken at baseline. The CDR3 region has the DNA TGTGCCAGTATCGGGGAGACTGAAGCTTTCTTT. It translates to CASIGETEAFF.